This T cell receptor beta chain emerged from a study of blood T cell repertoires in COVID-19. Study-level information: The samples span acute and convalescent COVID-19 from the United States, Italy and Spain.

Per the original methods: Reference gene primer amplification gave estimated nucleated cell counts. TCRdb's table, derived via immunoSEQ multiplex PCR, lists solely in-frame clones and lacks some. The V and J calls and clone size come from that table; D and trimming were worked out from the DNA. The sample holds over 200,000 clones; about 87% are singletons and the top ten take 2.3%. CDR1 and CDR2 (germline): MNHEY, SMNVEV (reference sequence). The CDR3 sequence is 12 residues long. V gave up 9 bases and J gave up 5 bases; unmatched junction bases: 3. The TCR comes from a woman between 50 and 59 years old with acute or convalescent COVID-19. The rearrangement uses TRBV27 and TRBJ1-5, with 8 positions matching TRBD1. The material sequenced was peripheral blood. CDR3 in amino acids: CASGQGDQPQHF. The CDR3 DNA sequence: TGTGCCAGTGGACAGGGAGATCAGCCCCAGCATTTT.